Listed below are T cell receptor beta chains from one sample, sequenced in a study of cytomegalovirus exposure and HLA in healthy donors. Repertoires were generated with immunoSEQ multiplex PCR, while TCRdb's copy carries only in-frame clones and drops some. The sample holds some 150,000 clones. Material for sequencing was PBMCs. The receptors derive from a woman aged 18-35 years in good health and CMV-seropositive. CDR3s include the opening cysteine and the closing phenylalanine or tryptophan. Fields, in order: CDR3 DNA, CDR3 protein, J gene, D gene, V gene. D genes are given only for firm matches.

CDR3 DNA: TGTGCCAGCAGCCAATCCGGACTTTCCACTGAAGCTTTCTTT
CDR3 protein: CASSQSGLSTEAFF
J gene: TRBJ1-1
D gene: -
V gene: TRBV7-3

CDR3 DNA: TGTGCCAGCAGCTATCCTAAGGGAGGAGGACGGGAGACCCAGTACTTC
CDR3 protein: CASSYPKGGGRETQYF
J gene: TRBJ2-5
D gene: -
V gene: TRBV5-4

CDR3 DNA: TGCGCCAGCAGCTTGGTCGGCGGGAACGAGCAGTACTTC
CDR3 protein: CASSLVGGNEQYF
J gene: TRBJ2-7
D gene: -
V gene: TRBV5-1

CDR3 DNA: TGTGCCAGCTCACCCACCCTCGGGACTAGCGGGAGCTCCTACGAGCAGTACTTC
CDR3 protein: CASSPTLGTSGSSYEQYF
J gene: TRBJ2-7
D gene: TRBD2
V gene: TRBV18

CDR3 DNA: TGTGCCAGCAGCTTCTTCGGTGGGCCAGGAGGGGGAAACACCATATATTTT
CDR3 protein: CASSFFGGPGGGNTIYF
J gene: TRBJ1-3
D gene: -
V gene: TRBV5-4

CDR3 DNA: TGTGCCAGCAGCTTAGGGAGGACAGGGGGCGGCAATCAGCCCCAGCATTTT
CDR3 protein: CASSLGRTGGGNQPQHF
J gene: TRBJ1-5
D gene: TRBD1
V gene: TRBV7-2

CDR3 DNA: TGTGCCAGCAGCTTAAACCTCGGGAGGGAGACTAATTCACCCCTCCACTTT
CDR3 protein: CASSLNLGRETNSPLHF
J gene: TRBJ1-6
D gene: -
V gene: TRBV7-9

CDR3 DNA: TGTGCCAGCAGCTACAGGGATGGCTACACCTTC
CDR3 protein: CASSYRDGYTF
J gene: TRBJ1-2
D gene: -
V gene: TRBV7-9

CDR3 DNA: TGCGCCAGCAGCCACCGGGACAGGGAGGCCGGGGAGCTGTTTTTT
CDR3 protein: CASSHRDREAGELFF
J gene: TRBJ2-2
D gene: TRBD1
V gene: TRBV4-1

CDR3 DNA: TGTGCCAGTAGTCTATCCAACGCCTACGAGCAGTACTTC
CDR3 protein: CASSLSNAYEQYF
J gene: TRBJ2-7
D gene: -
V gene: TRBV19

CDR3 DNA: TGTGCCAGTAGTACTTTTTCGGGGATGGCGGGGACCAATGAGCAGTTCTTC
CDR3 protein: CASSTFSGMAGTNEQFF
J gene: TRBJ2-1
D gene: -
V gene: TRBV19

CDR3 DNA: TGTGCCACCAGCGGGGGGGGGTCGGGGAGAGCCTACGAGCAGTACTTC
CDR3 protein: CATSGGGSGRAYEQYF
J gene: TRBJ2-7
D gene: TRBD2
V gene: TRBV15

CDR3 DNA: TGTGCCAGCAGTGAATTCAGGGGCTCTAGCACAGATACGCAGTATTTT
CDR3 protein: CASSEFRGSSTDTQYF
J gene: TRBJ2-3
D gene: -
V gene: TRBV6-1

CDR3 DNA: TGTGCCATCAGTGAGTCGTTGCGACAAAATCAGCCCCAGCATTTT
CDR3 protein: CAISESLRQNQPQHF
J gene: TRBJ1-5
D gene: -
V gene: TRBV10-3

CDR3 DNA: TGTGCCAGCAAGGTCGGGGAGAACACCGGGGAGCTGTTTTTT
CDR3 protein: CASKVGENTGELFF
J gene: TRBJ2-2
D gene: -
V gene: TRBV2

CDR3 DNA: TGTGCCAGCAGCGGCGGACAATCTTACTCCTACAATGAGCAGTTCTTC
CDR3 protein: CASSGGQSYSYNEQFF
J gene: TRBJ2-1
D gene: -
V gene: TRBV2

CDR3 DNA: TGTGCCAGCAGAGCAGGGTGGGGGAACACTGAAGCTTTCTTT
CDR3 protein: CASRAGWGNTEAFF
J gene: TRBJ1-1
D gene: -
V gene: TRBV6-5

CDR3 DNA: TGTGCCAGCAGCCATCACCGGGACAGGGGGTCCGGCTACACCTTC
CDR3 protein: CASSHHRDRGSGYTF
J gene: TRBJ1-2
D gene: TRBD1
V gene: TRBV11-2

CDR3 DNA: TGTGCCAGCAGCTTGAGGTCTAGCGGCAGCACAGATACGCAGTATTTT
CDR3 protein: CASSLRSSGSTDTQYF
J gene: TRBJ2-3
D gene: TRBD2
V gene: TRBV5-4

CDR3 DNA: TGTGCCACCCTACGGACAGGGGATCACACCGGGGAGCTGTTTTTT
CDR3 protein: CATLRTGDHTGELFF
J gene: TRBJ2-2
D gene: TRBD1
V gene: TRBV10-3

CDR3 DNA: TGTGCCAGTAGTATAGAAGGTAGCGGGGGCAATGAGCAGTTCTTC
CDR3 protein: CASSIEGSGGNEQFF
J gene: TRBJ2-1
D gene: TRBD2
V gene: TRBV19

CDR3 DNA: TGTGCCAGCAGTACCGGGACAGGGGTATACGAGCAGTACTTC
CDR3 protein: CASSTGTGVYEQYF
J gene: TRBJ2-7
D gene: TRBD1
V gene: TRBV27